This passage covers 26 T cell receptor beta chains from one sample sequenced in a study of identical twins. MiXCR, applied by TCRdb to the 5' RACE reads, yields one record per CDR3 protein. The sample lists around 370,000 distinct CDR3 sequences; 9% to 10% were seen once. Sequenced input: naive T cells sorted from blood. All receptors come from a woman aged 45-60 years in good health.

This clonotype was observed many times. The V call is TRBV29-1, the J call TRBJ1-1, with D possibly matching TRBD1 (5 bases). The CDR3 length is 12 residues. V dropped 2 bases and J dropped 5 bases, with 9 bases sitting between them. The germline CDR1 and CDR2 sequences are SQVTM and ANQGSEA. As DNA, the CDR3 is TGCAGCGTTGAAAGGGGAAGAACTGAAGCTTTCTTT. This encodes CSVERGRTEAFF.

A few counts support this clonotype. The chain recombines TRBV5-4 with TRBJ2-5; D might be TRBD2 (5 bases). Germline V CDR1 and CDR2: SGHNT, YYREEE (reference sequence). This CDR3 has 13 amino acids. V lost 4 bases, J lost 5 bases, and 12 bases lay in between. CDR3 residues: CASSPDYWETQYF. CDR3 DNA sequence: TGTGCCAGCAGCCCCGACTATTGGGAGACCCAGTACTTC.

This chain uses TRBV3-1 with TRBJ1-1; no firm D call. V was trimmed by 5 bases and J by 5 bases, leaving 18 bases between them. The CDR3 extends over 15 amino acids. From germline, CDR1 is LGHDT and CDR2 YNNKEL (reference sequence). The DNA for the CDR3 is TGTGCCAGCAGCTTAACTGGGTCCGGGCGGACTGAAGCTTTCTTT. Protein sequence: CASSLTGSGRTEAFF.

This clonotype was observed a few times. CDR3 in amino acids: CSVGDRVNTEAFF. CDR3 sequence (DNA): TGCAGCGTCGGGGACAGGGTGAACACTGAAGCTTTCTTT. V and J are TRBV29-1 and TRBJ1-1; TRBD1 agrees at 9 bases. Germline CDR1 is SQVTM and CDR2 is ANQGSEA. The length of the CDR3 is 13 residues. The trim removed 6 bases at V and 0 bases at J, leaving 2 bases unmatched. Full variable domain (missing parts from reference TRBV29-1 and TRBJ1-1): SAVISQKPSRDICQRGTSLTIQCQVDSQVTMMFWYRQQPGQSLTLIATANQGSEATYESGFVIDKFPISRPNLTFSTLTVSNMSPEDSSIYLCSVGDRVNTEAFFGQGTRLTVV.

This chain links TRBV5-1 with TRBJ1-1; tentative D call: TRBD1 (6 bases). In germline, CDR1 is SGHRS, CDR2 YFSETQ. The V end was cut by 4 bases, the J end by 4 bases, with 17 bases between. The CDR3 spans 15 residues. CDR3 amino acids: CASSDPRAGATEAFF. The CDR3 coding sequence is TGCGCCAGCAGCGACCCGAGGGCAGGGGCCACTGAAGCTTTCTTT.

This clonotype was picked up many times. The rearrangement uses TRBV20-1 and TRBJ2-7; 8 nucleotides align to TRBD2. CDR1 DFQATT and CDR2 SNEGSKA come from the germline V gene (reference sequence). V lost 5 bases, J lost 0 bases, and 3 bases stayed unmatched. The CDR3 contains 13 residues. This CDR3 is CSARTSGSYEQYV. CDR3 DNA: TGCAGTGCTCGAACTAGCGGCTCCTACGAGCAGTACGTC.

The chain employs TRBV6-2 or TRBV6-3 and TRBJ2-2; D is possibly TRBD1 (5 bases). The V end was cut by 7 bases, the J end by 1 base, with 13 bases between. This CDR3 spans 15 amino acids. CDR1 is MNHEY and CDR2 is SVGEGT in the germline V gene. Here the CDR3 reads CASTTGTLNTGELFF. For the CDR3, the DNA is TGTGCCAGCACAACAGGCACCTTGAACACCGGGGAGCTGTTTTTT.

This clonotype was picked up many times. V usage is TRBV6-5 and J usage is TRBJ1-2; D gene uncertain. Trimming took off 0 bases at V and 4 bases at J, with 6 bases between the two ends. The CDR3 spans 13 residues. From germline, CDR1 is MNHEY and CDR2 SVGAGI. CDR3 protein: CASSYSGSYGYTF. CDR3 sequence (DNA): TGTGCCAGCAGTTACTCGGGTTCCTATGGCTACACCTTC.

In its sample, this clonotype was seen a few times. The gene calls are TRBV29-1 and TRBJ2-4, with D perhaps matching TRBD2 (6 bases). The germline CDR1 and CDR2 sequences are SQVTM and ANQGSEA. The CDR3 runs to 13 residues. With 4 bases removed from V and 7 bases from J, the gap between germline ends came to 14 bases. The CDR3: CSVVGDWVNIQYF. The DNA for the CDR3 is TGCAGCGTTGTGGGGGACTGGGTCAACATTCAGTACTTC. Using reference TRBV29-1 and TRBJ2-4 for the parts outside the CDR3, the full variable domain is SAVISQKPSRDICQRGTSLTIQCQVDSQVTMMFWYRQQPGQSLTLIATANQGSEATYESGFVIDKFPISRPNLTFSTLTVSNMSPEDSSIYLCSVVGDWVNIQYFGAGTRLSVL.

In this sample, this clonotype turned up once. The chain has TRBV5-1 and TRBJ2-7; D is ambiguous. The CDR3 spans 14 residues. Germline values: CDR1 SGHRS, CDR2 YFSETQ. V was cut by 1 base and J by 3 bases, with 11 bases left in between. This CDR3 reads CASSLSGWDYEQYF. The CDR3 DNA reads as TGCGCCAGCAGCTTGTCTGGCTGGGACTACGAGCAGTACTTC.

The table lists this clonotype with a few counts. This chain connects TRBV2 to TRBJ2-1, with 12 bases fitting TRBD2. J lost 4 bases, V lost 2 bases, and 9 bases had no gene match. The germline V gene has CDR1 SNHLY and CDR2 FYNNEI. The CDR3 spans 18 residues. The CDR3 here is CASSEPLAGGLLYNEQFF. CDR3 coding DNA: TGTGCCAGCAGTGAACCCCTAGCGGGAGGGCTACTGTACAATGAGCAGTTCTTC.

Only a few counts were recorded for this clonotype. V usage is TRBV12-3 or TRBV12-4 and J usage is TRBJ2-5; D not certain. With 7 bases removed from V and 6 bases from J, the gap between germline ends came to 9 bases. The CDR3 length is 11 residues. CDR3 protein: CASTSVKTQYF. The CDR3 DNA follows: TGTGCCAGCACCTCCGTAAAGACCCAGTACTTC.

The chain joins TRBV2 to TRBJ2-7; TRBD2 agrees at 8 bases. CDR1 is SNHLY and CDR2 is FYNNEI in the germline V gene. The CDR3 loop spans 14 amino acids. The ends lost 2 bases at V and 6 bases at J; junction bases unmatched: 6. For the CDR3, the DNA is TGTGCCAGCAGTGAATTAGCGGGATTGGGCGAGCAGTACTTC. Protein: CASSELAGLGEQYF.

This clonotype has at least ten counts. The chain is built from TRBV20-1 and TRBJ1-5; D possibly corresponds to TRBD1 (6 bases). This CDR3 has 14 amino acids. The ends were cut back, 3 bases at V and 4 bases at J, with 13 bases in the middle. Germline CDR1 is DFQATT and CDR2 is SNEGSKA (reference sequence). The DNA for the CDR3 is TGCAGTGCTAGTGGGGGAAGGGGGAATCAGCCCCAGCATTTT. Translating gives CSASGGRGNQPQHF.

This clonotype was seen only a few times. The chain couples TRBV28 to TRBJ2-7; 8 bases are a match to TRBD2. Germline CDR1 MDHEN, CDR2 SYDVKM. This CDR3 comprises 15 residues. Trimming removed 5 bases from V and 0 bases from J; junction bases left unmatched: 6. The CDR3 DNA reads as TGTGCCAGCAGTGAAAGCGGGAGTGGCTCCTACGAGCAGTACGTC. This codes for CASSESGSGSYEQYV.

The CDR3 is CSVTTSGYYEQYF. Here the CDR3 DNA reads TGCAGTGTCACGACTAGCGGCTACTACGAGCAGTACTTC. This chain joins TRBV20-1 and TRBJ2-7, with 9 bases fitting TRBD2. The junction had 7 bases not matched to a gene; V was cut back by 7 bases and J by 3 bases. Germline lookup yields CDR1 DFQATT and CDR2 SNEGSKA (reference sequence). This CDR3 is 13 amino acids long.

This clonotype appeared once. The rearrangement links TRBV6-5 to TRBJ1-2; D unclear. This CDR3 is 12 amino acids long. V lost 7 bases and J 5 bases, leaving 11 bases between the germline ends. Germline CDR1 is MNHEY and CDR2 is SVGAGI. The CDR3 is CASTRAWYGYTF. The CDR3 DNA follows: TGTGCCAGCACCCGGGCCTGGTATGGCTACACCTTC.

This clonotype was observed a few times. CDR3 loop: CASSLAANEGTQYF. CDR3 nucleotides: TGCGCCAGCAGCTTGGCTGCCAACGAGGGGACGCAGTATTTT. The V call is TRBV5-1, the J call TRBJ2-3; the D gene could be TRBD1 or TRBD2 (5 bases each). The CDR3 has 14 amino acids. Trimming cost V 0 bases and J 9 bases, with 14 bases left between them. Germline V CDR1 and CDR2: SGHRS, YFSETQ.

This clonotype has more than one count but fewer than ten. V and J are TRBV12-3 or TRBV12-4 and TRBJ2-3; D is perhaps TRBD2 (6 bases). The CDR3 spans 15 residues. V gave up 5 bases and J gave up 6 bases, with 18 bases separating them. The CDR3 spells CASSPSGSGMDTQYF. The CDR3 nucleotides read TGTGCCAGCAGTCCCTCGGGTAGCGGTATGGATACGCAGTATTTT.

Many counts were recorded for this clonotype. The rearrangement joins TRBV29-1 to TRBJ2-1; D ambiguous. CDR1 is SQVTM, CDR2 ANQGSEA, per germline. The V gene lost 7 bases and the J gene lost 10 bases, with 32 bases spanning the gap. This CDR3 is built from 17 residues. The CDR3 coding sequence is TGCAGCGCCAGGTTGTCTAGTCGGCCTATAGGATCGGAAGAGCAGTTCTTC. Translating it yields CSARLSSRPIGSEEQFF.

The chain employs TRBV5-1 and TRBJ2-5; D uncertain. CDR3 size: 13 residues. The germline V gene has CDR1 SGHRS and CDR2 YFSETQ. Trimming left V 2 bases short and J 5 bases short, with 10 bases between. The CDR3 DNA reads as TGCGCCAGCAGCTTTAGGGCCCGGGAGACCCAGTACTTC. Residues: CASSFRARETQYF.

This clonotype has a count of ten or more. V gene TRBV7-9 combines with J gene TRBJ2-3; 7 bases agree with TRBD1. CDR1 and CDR2 from the germline V gene are SEHNR and FQNEAQ (reference sequence). This CDR3 has 14 amino acids. The V gene end was trimmed by 4 bases and the J gene end by 3 bases; junction bases not matched to a gene: 4. The CDR3 nucleotides read TGTGCCAGCAGCTGGAGACAGGGTACAGATACGCAGTATTTT. The encoded protein is CASSWRQGTDTQYF. Variable domain in full (rest from reference TRBV7-9 and TRBJ2-3): DTGVSQNPRHKITKRGQNVTFRCDPISEHNRLYWYRQTLGQGPEFLTYFQNEAQLEKSRLLSDRFSAERPKGSFSTLEIQRTEQGDSAMYLCASSWRQGTDTQYFGPGTRLTVL.

This clonotype was seen at least ten times. The rearrangement links TRBV5-1 to TRBJ2-2; TRBD2 aligns across 9 bases. Germline loops: CDR1 SGHRS, CDR2 YFSETQ. The CDR3 has 16 amino acids. V lost 4 bases, J lost 0 bases, and 4 bases stayed unmatched. CDR3 region: CASSPRLAANTGELFF. CDR3 nucleotides: TGCGCCAGCAGCCCCCGACTAGCGGCGAACACCGGGGAGCTGTTTTTT.

The chain employs TRBV20-1 and TRBJ2-1; maybe TRBD2 (5 bases). Deletions cut 5 bases from V and 3 bases from J, with 11 bases between. The CDR3 covers 13 residues. Germline V gene lookup returns CDR1 DFQATT and CDR2 SNEGSKA (reference sequence). As DNA, the CDR3 is TGCAGTGCTCTAAGCGGAAACTACAATGAGCAGTTCTTC. Protein product: CSALSGNYNEQFF.

The J gene is TRBJ2-3, the V gene TRBV6-1; 11 nucleotides line up with TRBD2. Germline CDR1 is MNHNS and CDR2 is SASEGT. The CDR3 totals 19 residues. Trimming removed 4 bases from V and 0 bases from J; junction bases left unmatched: 12. In nucleotides, the CDR3 is TGTGCCAGCAGTGGGCCCCTAGCGGGAGGACCCCTAAGCACAGATACGCAGTATTTT. Protein: CASSGPLAGGPLSTDTQYF.

This clonotype was observed at least ten times. The chain recombines TRBV4-1 with TRBJ1-4; D uncertain. Trimming pared 2 bases from V and 1 base from J, leaving 20 bases between. Germline V gene data show CDR1 as MGHRA and CDR2 as YSYEKL. The CDR3 totals 19 residues. CDR3 amino acids: CASSQWSRVPGGTNEKLFF. The CDR3 nucleotides read TGCGCCAGCAGCCAATGGTCCCGGGTCCCGGGAGGAACTAATGAAAAACTGTTTTTT.